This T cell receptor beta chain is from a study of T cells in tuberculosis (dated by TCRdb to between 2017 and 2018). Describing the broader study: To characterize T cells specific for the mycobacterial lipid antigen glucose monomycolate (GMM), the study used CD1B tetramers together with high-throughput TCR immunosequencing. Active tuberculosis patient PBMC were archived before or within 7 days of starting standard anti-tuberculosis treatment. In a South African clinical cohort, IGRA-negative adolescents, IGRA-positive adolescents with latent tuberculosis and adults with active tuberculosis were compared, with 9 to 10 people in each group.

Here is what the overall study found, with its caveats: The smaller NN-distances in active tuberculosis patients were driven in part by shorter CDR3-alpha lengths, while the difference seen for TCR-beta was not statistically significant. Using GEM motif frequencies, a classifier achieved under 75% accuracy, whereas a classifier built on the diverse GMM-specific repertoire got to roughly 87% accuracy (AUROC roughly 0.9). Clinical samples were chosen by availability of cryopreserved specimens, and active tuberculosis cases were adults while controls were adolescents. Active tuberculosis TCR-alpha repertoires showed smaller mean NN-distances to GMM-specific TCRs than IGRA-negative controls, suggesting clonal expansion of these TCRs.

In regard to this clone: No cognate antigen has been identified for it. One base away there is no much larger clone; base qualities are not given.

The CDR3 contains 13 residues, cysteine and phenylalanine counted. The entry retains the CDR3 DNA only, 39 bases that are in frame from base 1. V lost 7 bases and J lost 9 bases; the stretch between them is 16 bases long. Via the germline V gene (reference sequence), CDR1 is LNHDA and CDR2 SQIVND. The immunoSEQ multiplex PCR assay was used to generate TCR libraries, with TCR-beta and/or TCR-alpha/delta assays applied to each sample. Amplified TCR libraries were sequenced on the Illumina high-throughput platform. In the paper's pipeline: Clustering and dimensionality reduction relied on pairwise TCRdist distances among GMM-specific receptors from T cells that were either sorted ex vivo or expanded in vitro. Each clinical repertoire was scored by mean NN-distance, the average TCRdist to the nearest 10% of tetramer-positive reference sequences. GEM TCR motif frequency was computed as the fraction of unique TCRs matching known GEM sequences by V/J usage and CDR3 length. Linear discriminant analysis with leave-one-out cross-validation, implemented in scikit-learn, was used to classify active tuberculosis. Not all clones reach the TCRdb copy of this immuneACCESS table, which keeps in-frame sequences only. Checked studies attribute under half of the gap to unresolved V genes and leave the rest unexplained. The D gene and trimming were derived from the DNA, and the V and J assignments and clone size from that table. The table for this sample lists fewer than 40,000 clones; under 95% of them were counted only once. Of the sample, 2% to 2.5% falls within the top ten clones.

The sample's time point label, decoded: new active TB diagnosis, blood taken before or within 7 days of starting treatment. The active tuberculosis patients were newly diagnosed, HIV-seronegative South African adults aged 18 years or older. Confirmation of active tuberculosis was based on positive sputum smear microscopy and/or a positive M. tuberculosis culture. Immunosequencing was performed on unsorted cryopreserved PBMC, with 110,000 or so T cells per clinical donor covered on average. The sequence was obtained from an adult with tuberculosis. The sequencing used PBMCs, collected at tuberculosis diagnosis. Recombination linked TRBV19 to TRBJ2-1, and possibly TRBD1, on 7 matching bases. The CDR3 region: CASMAGTVGEQFF. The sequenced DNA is TGTGCCAGTATGGCGGGGACAGTGGGTGAGCAGTTCTTC.